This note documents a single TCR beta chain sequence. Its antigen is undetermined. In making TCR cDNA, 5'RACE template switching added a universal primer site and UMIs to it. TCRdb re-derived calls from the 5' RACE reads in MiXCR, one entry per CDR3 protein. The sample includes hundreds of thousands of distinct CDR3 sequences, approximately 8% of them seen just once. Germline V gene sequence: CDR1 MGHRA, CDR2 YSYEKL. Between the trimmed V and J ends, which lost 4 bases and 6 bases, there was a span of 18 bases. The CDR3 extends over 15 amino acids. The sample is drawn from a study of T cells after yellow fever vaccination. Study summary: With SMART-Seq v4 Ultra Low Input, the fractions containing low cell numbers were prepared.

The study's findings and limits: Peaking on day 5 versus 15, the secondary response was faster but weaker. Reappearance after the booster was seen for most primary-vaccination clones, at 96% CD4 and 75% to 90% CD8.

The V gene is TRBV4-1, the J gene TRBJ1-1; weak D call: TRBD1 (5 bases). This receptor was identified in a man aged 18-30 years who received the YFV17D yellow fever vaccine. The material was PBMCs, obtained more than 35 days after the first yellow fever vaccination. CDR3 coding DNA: TGCGCCAGCAGCCGTCCCGTCGGCAGGGTCCCTGAAGCTTTCTTT. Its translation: CASSRPVGRVPEAFF.